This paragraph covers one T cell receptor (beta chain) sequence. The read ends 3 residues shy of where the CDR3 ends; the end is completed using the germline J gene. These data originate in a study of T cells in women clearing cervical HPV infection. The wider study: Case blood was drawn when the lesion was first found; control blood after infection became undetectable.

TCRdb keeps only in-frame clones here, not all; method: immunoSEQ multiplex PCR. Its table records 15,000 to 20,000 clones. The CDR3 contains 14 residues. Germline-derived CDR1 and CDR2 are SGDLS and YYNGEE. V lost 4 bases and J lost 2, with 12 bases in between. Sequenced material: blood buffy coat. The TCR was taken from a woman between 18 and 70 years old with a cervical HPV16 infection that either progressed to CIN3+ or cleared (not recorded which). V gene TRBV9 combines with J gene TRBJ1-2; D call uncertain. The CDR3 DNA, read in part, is TGTGCCAGCAGCCCCCGGGGAGGGAACTATGGC. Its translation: CASSPRGGNYG. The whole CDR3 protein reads CASSPRGGNYGYTF. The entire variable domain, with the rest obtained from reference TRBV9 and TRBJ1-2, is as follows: DSGVTQTPKHLITATGQRVTLRCSPRSGDLSVYWYQQSLDQGLQFLIQYYNGEERAKGNILERFSAQQFPDLHSELNLSSLELGDSALYFCASSPRGGNYGYTFGSGTRLTVV.